This TCR beta chain was captured in a study of blood T cell repertoires in COVID-19 (dated by TCRdb to about 2020). About the full investigation: Collaborator samples came from the United States, Italy and Spain and covered acute and convalescent phases of COVID-19. The repertoires were made available in a free public database intended to serve as a resource for research on the immune response to SARS-CoV-2. Deeply sampled blood TCRbeta repertoires from subjects exposed to, actively infected with, or recovered from COVID-19 were included in the dataset. The material from the prospective study consisted of cDNA or gDNA derived from T cells, B-cell-depleted T cells, or PBMCs. HLA class I and class II types, where available, came from metadata supplied by the sample provider rather than from assay-based typing. Sample metadata almost always included a de-identified subject ID, COVID-19 status, age in years and sex. Samples came from the ongoing ImmuneRACE study (first 160 participants) plus 1,254 subjects from 6 global collaborators.

The CDR1 and CDR2 encoded by the germline V gene (reference sequence) are SEHNR and FQNEAQ. The CDR3 numbers 14 residues from cysteine through phenylalanine. Of all the DNA, just the CDR3 is kept, 42 bases in frame from base 1. V loses 9 bases, J loses 4 bases, and the germline ends lie 16 bases apart. Samples from volunteer blood donors who had recovered from COVID-19 were contributed by a second Seattle source. Whole blood was collected in K2EDTA tubes by collaborating institutions according to the institutions' own protocols. For TCRbeta analysis, collaborators shipped samples in one of three forms: frozen whole blood, isolated PBMCs, or DNA extracted from either of those sample types. TCRbeta CDR3 regions were amplified from genomic DNA using the immunoSEQ Assay, a bias-controlled multiplex PCR. The study's own analysis went as follows. The number of nucleated cells in each sample was estimated by amplification of reference gene primers within the assay. Sequence reads were collapsed and filtered to measure the absolute abundance of every unique TCRbeta CDR3 rearrangement. Productive Simpson clonality was computed per sample as the square root of Simpson's diversity index over productive rearrangements. The source is immuneACCESS, and TCRdb retained only in-frame sequences with V and J called. Part of the clones is not carried over; for the studies checked, unresolved V genes explain less than half of this, and the remainder is unexplained. V and J calls and clone size are as listed in that table; D and trimming were resolved from the DNA. For this sample there are some 250,000 clones; roughly 87% appear just once. The ten largest clones represent about 7% of the sample.

Summary of the overall study and its limitations: Clinical and demographic metadata were provided uncurated, with the amount varying by source and participant.

This clone has more than one count but fewer than ten. This receptor's antigen is unknown. No much larger clone exists at a distance of one base, and base qualities are not known. The TCR was taken from a man between 60 and 75 years old who had recovered from COVID-19. The chain was built from TRBV7-9 and TRBJ1-5; D gene: possibly TRBD1, on 5 matching bases. The source material was peripheral blood. At the DNA level, the sequence is TGTGCCAGGGCCGGGAGGGACCGGAATCAGCCCCAGCATTTT. Translated, it reads CARAGRDRNQPQHF.